This is a list of T cell receptor beta chains from one sample in a study of regulatory T cells in long-lasting Graves disease. TCRdb re-derived calls from the multiplex PCR reads in MiXCR, one entry per CDR3 protein. The sample lists 350,000 to 400,000 distinct CDR3 sequences; 15% to 20% were seen once. These data were also filed under a second study, of T cells in Graves' hyperthyroidism and ophthalmopathy.

The sample here was peripheral blood mononuclear cells (PBMCs), taken at new diagnosis, from a patient treated with antithyroid drugs. These receptors were collected from a woman between 18 and 29 years old with Graves disease. The CDR3 runs from the conserved cysteine through the conserved F or W. A D gene is named only where the DNA matches it firmly. Clone size, where shown, is once, few, many, or a class for clones that have expanded.

D gene	V gene	J gene	clone size	CDR3 protein	CDR3 DNA
TRBD2	TRBV6-2/TRBV6-3	TRBJ2-3	.	CASSQTGLAGGLSSTDTQYF	TGTGCCAGCAGCCAGACCGGACTAGCGGGAGGTCTATCTAGCACAGATACGCAGTATTTT
TRBD1	TRBV7-8	TRBJ1-1	many	CASSSNRGSTEAFF	TGTGCCAGCAGCTCAAACAGGGGTAGCACTGAAGCTTTCTTT
.	TRBV6-5	TRBJ1-1	many	CASSYRGPTEAFF	TGTGCCAGCAGTTACAGGGGACCCACTGAAGCTTTCTTT
.	TRBV3-1	TRBJ1-1	.	CASSQEPQQGRGAFF	TGTGCCAGCAGCCAAGAGCCCCAACAGGGCCGGGGAGCTTTCTTT
TRBD2	TRBV19	TRBJ2-3	many	CASSSTRTAGDTQYF	TGTGCCAGTAGTAGTACCCGTACAGCGGGGGATACGCAGTATTTT
.	TRBV6-2/TRBV6-3	TRBJ1-1	many	CASSERGKDTEAFF	TGTGCCAGCAGTGAAAGGGGGAAGGACACTGAAGCTTTCTTT
.	TRBV19	TRBJ1-1	.	CASSPPGPINTEAFF	TGTGCCAGTAGCCCCCCGGGACCTATAAACACTGAAGCTTTCTTT
.	TRBV27	TRBJ2-7	many	CASSRSKVGEQYF	TGTGCCAGCAGTCGTTCCAAGGTGGGCGAGCAGTACTTC
.	TRBV3-1	TRBJ1-2	many	CASSQDGDEGYTF	TGTGCCAGCAGCCAAGACGGGGACGAAGGCTACACCTTC
.	TRBV2	TRBJ2-5	few	CASRGEGEETQYF	TGTGCCAGCAGGGGGGAAGGGGAAGAGACCCAGTACTTC
TRBD1	TRBV6-5	TRBJ1-5	many	CASSYLGQGDQPQHF	TGTGCCAGCAGTTATCTCGGACAGGGCGATCAGCCCCAGCATTTT
.	TRBV27	TRBJ2-7	few	CASSLLTSSYEQYF	TGTGCCAGCAGTTTATTAACTAGCTCCTACGAGCAGTACTTC
TRBD1	TRBV18	TRBJ2-3	many	CASSLRDRQHTQYF	TGTGCCAGCTCACTCCGGGACAGGCAGCATACGCAGTATTTT
TRBD2	TRBV3-1	TRBJ2-7	many	CASSQDQTSGYEQYF	TGTGCCAGCAGCCAAGATCAAACTAGCGGCTACGAGCAGTACTTC
.	TRBV7-9	TRBJ2-2	.	CASSLAAGGPNTGELFF	TGTGCCAGCAGCTTAGCCGCCGGGGGGCCGAACACCGGGGAGCTGTTTTTT
TRBD2	TRBV3-1	TRBJ2-7	many	CASSGPGLAGTEQYF	TGTGCCAGCAGCGGGCCGGGACTAGCGGGTACCGAGCAGTACTTC
.	TRBV29-1	TRBJ1-2	.	CSVDPARADDYTF	TGCAGCGTTGACCCCGCTCGGGCAGACGACTACACCTTC
TRBD2	TRBV2	TRBJ2-7	many	CASSEERGGSYEQYF	TGTGCCAGCAGTGAGGAGCGGGGGGGCTCCTACGAGCAGTACTTC
TRBD2	TRBV30	TRBJ2-1	many	CAWSPIGSGRNYEQFF	TGTGCCTGGAGTCCTATCGGGAGCGGGAGGAATTATGAGCAGTTCTTC
.	TRBV12-5	TRBJ1-1	many	CASGFKSNTEAFF	TGTGCTAGTGGTTTTAAGTCAAACACTGAAGCTTTCTTT
.	TRBV12-3/TRBV12-4	TRBJ1-1	few	CASSPLTGRHTEAFF	TGTGCCAGCAGTCCCCTTACCGGGAGACACACTGAAGCTTTCTTT
TRBD1	TRBV20-1	TRBJ1-5	many	CSAPTGENQPQHF	TGCAGTGCTCCGACAGGGGAGAACCAGCCCCAGCATTTT
.	TRBV7-2	TRBJ2-7	many	CASSLARRTRSYEQYF	TGTGCCAGCAGCTTAGCTCGTAGGACTCGGTCCTACGAGCAGTACTTC
.	TRBV19	TRBJ2-5	.	CASSKESWGPRNQETQYF	TGTGCCAGTAGTAAGGAGAGTTGGGGGCCCAGAAACCAAGAGACCCAGTACTTC
TRBD2	TRBV10-3	TRBJ2-1	once	CAISTPGQGATSGISYNEQFF	TGTGCCATCAGCACTCCGGGACAGGGCGCGACTAGCGGGATATCCTACAATGAGCAGTTCTTC